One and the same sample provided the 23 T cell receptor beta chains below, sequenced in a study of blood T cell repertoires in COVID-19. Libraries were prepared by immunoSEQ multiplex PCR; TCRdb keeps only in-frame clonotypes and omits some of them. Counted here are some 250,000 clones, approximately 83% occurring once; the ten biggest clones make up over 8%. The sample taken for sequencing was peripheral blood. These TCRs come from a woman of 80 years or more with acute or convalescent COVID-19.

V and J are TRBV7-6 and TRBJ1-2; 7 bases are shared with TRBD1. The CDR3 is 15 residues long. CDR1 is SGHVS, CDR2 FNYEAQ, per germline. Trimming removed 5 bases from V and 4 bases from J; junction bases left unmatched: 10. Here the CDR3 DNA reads TGTGCCAGCAGCCCGGAGGGACAGCCCTCCTATGGCTACACCTTC. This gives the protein CASSPEGQPSYGYTF.

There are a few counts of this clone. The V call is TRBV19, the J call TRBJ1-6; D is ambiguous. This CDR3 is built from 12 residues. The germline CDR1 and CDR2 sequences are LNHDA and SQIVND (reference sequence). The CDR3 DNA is TGTGCGTCGCAGGCTTATAATTCACCCCTCCACTTT. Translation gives CASQAYNSPLHF.

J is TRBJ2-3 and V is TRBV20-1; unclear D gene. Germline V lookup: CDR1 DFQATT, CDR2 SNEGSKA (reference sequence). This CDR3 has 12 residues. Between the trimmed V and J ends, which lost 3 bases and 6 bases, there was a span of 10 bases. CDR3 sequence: CSASPLGDTQYF. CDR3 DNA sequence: TGCAGTGCTAGTCCCCTCGGGGATACGCAGTATTTT.

CDR3 in amino acids: CASSTGTGLYNEQFF. Here the CDR3 DNA reads TGCGCCAGCAGCACGGGAACAGGGCTGTACAATGAGCAGTTCTTC. V and J are TRBV5-1 and TRBJ2-1; a possible D gene is TRBD1 (6 bases). Trimming cost V 4 bases and J 4 bases, with 15 bases left between them. Germline CDR1 and CDR2: SGHRS and YFSETQ. This CDR3 comprises 15 residues.

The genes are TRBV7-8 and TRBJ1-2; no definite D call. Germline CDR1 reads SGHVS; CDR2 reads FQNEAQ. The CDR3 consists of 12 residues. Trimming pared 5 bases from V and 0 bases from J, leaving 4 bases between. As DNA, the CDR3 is TGTGCCAGCAGCCTAACTAACTATGGCTACACCTTC. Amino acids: CASSLTNYGYTF.

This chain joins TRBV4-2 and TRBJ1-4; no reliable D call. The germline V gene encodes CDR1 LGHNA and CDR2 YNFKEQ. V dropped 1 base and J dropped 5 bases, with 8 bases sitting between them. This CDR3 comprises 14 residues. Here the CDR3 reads CASSQATGNEKLFF. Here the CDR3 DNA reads TGTGCCAGCAGCCAAGCGACCGGGAATGAAAAACTGTTTTTT.

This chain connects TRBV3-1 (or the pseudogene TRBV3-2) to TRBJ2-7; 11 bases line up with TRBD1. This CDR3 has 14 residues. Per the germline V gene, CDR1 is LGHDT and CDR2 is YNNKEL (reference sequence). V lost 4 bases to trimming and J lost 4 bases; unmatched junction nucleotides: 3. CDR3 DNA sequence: TGTGCCAGCAGCCTCGGACAGGGGGCGTACGAGCAGTACTTC. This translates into CASSLGQGAYEQYF.

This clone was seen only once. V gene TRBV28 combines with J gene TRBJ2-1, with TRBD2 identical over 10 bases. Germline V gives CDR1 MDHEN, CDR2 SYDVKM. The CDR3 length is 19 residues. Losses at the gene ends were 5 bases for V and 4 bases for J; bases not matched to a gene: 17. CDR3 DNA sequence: TGTGCCAGCAGTCCAAGCAAGCGGGGGGGCGTTTTAGGGTACAATGAGCAGTTCTTC. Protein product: CASSPSKRGGVLGYNEQFF.

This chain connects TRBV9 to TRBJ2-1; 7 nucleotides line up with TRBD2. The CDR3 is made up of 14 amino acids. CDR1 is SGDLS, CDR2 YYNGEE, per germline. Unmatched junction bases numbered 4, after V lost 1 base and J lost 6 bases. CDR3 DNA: TGTGCCAGCAGCGTAAGGACTAGGAGCAATGAGCAGTTCTTC. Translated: CASSVRTRSNEQFF.

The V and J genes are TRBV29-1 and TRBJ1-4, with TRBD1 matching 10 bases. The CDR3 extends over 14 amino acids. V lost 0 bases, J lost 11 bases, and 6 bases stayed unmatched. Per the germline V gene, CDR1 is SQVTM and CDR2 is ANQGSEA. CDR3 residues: CSVEEGTGEYKLFF. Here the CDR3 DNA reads TGCAGCGTTGAAGAGGGGACAGGGGAATACAAACTGTTTTTT.

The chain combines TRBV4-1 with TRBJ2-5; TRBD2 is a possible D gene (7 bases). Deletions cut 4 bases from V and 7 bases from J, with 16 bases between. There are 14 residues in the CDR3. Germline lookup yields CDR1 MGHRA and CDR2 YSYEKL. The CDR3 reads CASSRTEGGATQYF. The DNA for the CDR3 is TGCGCCAGCAGCCGCACCGAGGGGGGGGCGACCCAGTACTTC.

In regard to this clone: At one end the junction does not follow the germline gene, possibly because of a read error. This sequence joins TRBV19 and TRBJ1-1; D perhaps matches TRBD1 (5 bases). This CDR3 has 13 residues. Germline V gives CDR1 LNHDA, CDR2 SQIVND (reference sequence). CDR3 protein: CASSIGQNTEAFF. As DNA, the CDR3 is TGTGCCAGTAGCATAGGACAGAACACTGAAGCTTTCTTT.

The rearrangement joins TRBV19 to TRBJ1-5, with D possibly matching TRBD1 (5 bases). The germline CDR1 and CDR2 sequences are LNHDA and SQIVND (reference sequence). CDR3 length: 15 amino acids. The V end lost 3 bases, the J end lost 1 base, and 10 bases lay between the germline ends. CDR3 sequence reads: CASSMAGLSNQPQHF. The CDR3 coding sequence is TGTGCCAGTAGTATGGCAGGGTTGAGCAATCAGCCCCAGCATTTT.

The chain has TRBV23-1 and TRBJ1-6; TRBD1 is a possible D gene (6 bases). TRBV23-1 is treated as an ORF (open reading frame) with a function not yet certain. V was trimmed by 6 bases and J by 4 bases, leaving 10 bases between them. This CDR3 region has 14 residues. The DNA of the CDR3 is TGCGCCAGCAGCCCCGACAGGTATAATTCACCCCTCCACTTT. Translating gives CASSPDRYNSPLHF.

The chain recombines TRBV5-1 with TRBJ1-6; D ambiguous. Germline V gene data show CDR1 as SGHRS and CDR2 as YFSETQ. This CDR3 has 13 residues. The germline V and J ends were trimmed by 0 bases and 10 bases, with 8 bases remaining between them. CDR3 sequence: CASSLGGVSPLHF. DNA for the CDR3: TGCGCCAGCAGCTTGGGGGGAGTATCACCCCTCCACTTT.

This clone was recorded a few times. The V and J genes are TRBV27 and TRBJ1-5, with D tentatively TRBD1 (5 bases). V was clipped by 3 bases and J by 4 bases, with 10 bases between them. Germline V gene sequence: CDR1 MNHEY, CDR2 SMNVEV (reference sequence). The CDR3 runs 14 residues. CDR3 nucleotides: TGTGCCAGCAGTTTTTCGGGGGTTAATCAGCCCCAGCATTTT. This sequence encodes CASSFSGVNQPQHF.

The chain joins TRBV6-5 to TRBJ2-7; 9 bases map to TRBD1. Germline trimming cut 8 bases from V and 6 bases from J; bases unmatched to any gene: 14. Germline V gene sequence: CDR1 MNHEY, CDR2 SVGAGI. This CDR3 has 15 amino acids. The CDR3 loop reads CASRIPGQGMFEQYF. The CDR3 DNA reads TGTGCCAGCCGAATTCCGGGACAGGGTATGTTCGAGCAGTACTTC.

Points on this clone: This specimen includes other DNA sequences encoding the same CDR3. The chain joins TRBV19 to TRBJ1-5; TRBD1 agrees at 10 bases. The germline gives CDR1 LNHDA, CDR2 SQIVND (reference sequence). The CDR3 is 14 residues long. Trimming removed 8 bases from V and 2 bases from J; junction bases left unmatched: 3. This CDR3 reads CASSGTGGNQPQHF. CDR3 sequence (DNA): TGTGCCAGTTCGGGGACAGGGGGCAATCAGCCCCAGCATTTT.

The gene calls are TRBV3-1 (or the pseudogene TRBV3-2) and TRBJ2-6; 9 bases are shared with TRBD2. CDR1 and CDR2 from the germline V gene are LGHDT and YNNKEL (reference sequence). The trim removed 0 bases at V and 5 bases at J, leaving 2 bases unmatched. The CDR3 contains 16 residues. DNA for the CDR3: TGTGCCAGCAGCCAAGAAGCGGGGGGACGGGCCAACGTCCTGACTTTC. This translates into CASSQEAGGRANVLTF.

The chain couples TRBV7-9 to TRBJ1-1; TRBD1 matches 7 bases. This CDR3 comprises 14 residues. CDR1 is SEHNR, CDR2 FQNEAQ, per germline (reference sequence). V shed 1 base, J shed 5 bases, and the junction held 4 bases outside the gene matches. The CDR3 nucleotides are TGTGCCAGCAGCTTAGGGACAGGTCGGACTGAAGCTTTCTTT. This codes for CASSLGTGRTEAFF.

The CDR3 DNA reads TGCAGCGTTGAATCAGGGCGCACAGATACGCAGTATTTT. Its translation: CSVESGRTDTQYF. The V gene is TRBV29-1, the J gene TRBJ2-3; D perhaps matches TRBD1 (5 bases). Trimming shortened V by 2 bases and J by 1 base, and 7 bases separated the two germline ends. CDR1 and CDR2 from the germline V gene are SQVTM and ANQGSEA. This CDR3 contains 13 residues.

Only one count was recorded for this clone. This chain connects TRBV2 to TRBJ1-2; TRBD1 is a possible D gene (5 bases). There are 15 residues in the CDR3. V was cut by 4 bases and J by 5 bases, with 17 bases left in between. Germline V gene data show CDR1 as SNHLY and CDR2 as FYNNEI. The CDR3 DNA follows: TGTGCCAGCAGTGCCCCCCTGGGGGGAGTATATGGCTACACCTTC. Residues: CASSAPLGGVYGYTF.

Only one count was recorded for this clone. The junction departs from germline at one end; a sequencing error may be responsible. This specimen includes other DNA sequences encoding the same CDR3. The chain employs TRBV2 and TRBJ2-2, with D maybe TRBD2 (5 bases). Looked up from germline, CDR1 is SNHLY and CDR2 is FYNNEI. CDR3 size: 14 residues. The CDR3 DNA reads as TGTGCCAGCAGTGAGGCGGGTTCCACCGGGGAACTGTTTTTT. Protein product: CASSEAGSTGELFF.